The next 21 T cell receptor beta chains were all read from a single sample in a study of blood T cells in healthy people across ages (dated by TCRdb to about 2015). Library generation was performed with 5' RACE. TCRdb names Illumina HiSeq 2500 as the instrument used. The second PCR ran for about 7 to 11 cycles and used a J-beta primer mix along with a sample-barcoded 5' primer. TCRdb ran its own pipeline on the public reads, namely fastp trimming at Q25 and MiXCR clone calling, and kept in-frame beta chains. Every CDR3 protein is listed once, alongside the most common genes and DNA of its rows. This sample lists 700,000 to 950,000 distinct CDR3 sequences; 35% to 45% were detected once. Roughly 19% of the sample is in the top ten clones. The sample comprised blood. The receptor set was obtained from a woman aged 60 to 75 in good health.

This clonotype was found many times. This rearrangement joins TRBV29-1 to TRBJ2-5; 7 bases match TRBD1. Germline-derived CDR1 and CDR2 are SQVTM and ANQGSEA. This CDR3 is built from 13 residues. Losses at the gene ends were 1 base for V and 5 bases for J; bases not matched to a gene: 4. This CDR3 reads CSVEVQQGETQYF. CDR3 DNA: TGCAGCGTTGAAGTCCAACAGGGGGAGACCCAGTACTTC.

This clonotype was seen only a few times. A much bigger clone sits one base away, suggesting this may be a read error. The V gene is TRBV11-2, the J gene TRBJ2-5; TRBD2 matches at 12 bases. CDR3 length: 16 amino acids. The V and J ends lost 4 bases and 11 bases, in that order; junction bases with no gene match: 14. The V gene's germline CDR1 is SGHAT and CDR2 FQNNGV. Here the CDR3 DNA reads TGTGCCAGCAGCTCCCCGCTAGCGGGGGGGCCGGGTGAGCAGTACTTC. This codes for CASSSPLAGGPGEQYF.

A few counts support this clonotype. This sequence joins TRBV20-1 and TRBJ2-5, with D perhaps matching TRBD2 (7 bases). V was trimmed by 2 bases and J by 4 bases, leaving 14 bases between them. The length of the CDR3 is 14 residues. Germline CDR1 is DFQATT and CDR2 is SNEGSKA (reference sequence). The CDR3 sequence: CSARPRGAAETQYF. DNA of the CDR3: TGCAGTGCTAGACCCCGGGGGGCAGCAGAGACCCAGTACTTC.

A note on this clonotype: A read error may explain this, as a much larger clone is one base away. The rearrangement links TRBV2 to TRBJ2-3, with D possibly being TRBD2 (5 bases). CDR1 and CDR2 from the germline V gene are SNHLY and FYNNEI. CDR3 length: 14 residues. CDR3 sequence reads: CASGETGFTDTQYF. The CDR3 region has the DNA TGTGCCAGCGGTGAAACGGGGTTCACAGATACGCAGTATTTT.

This clonotype has a handful of counts. This chain joins TRBV6-6 and TRBJ1-2, with D hard to call. V was trimmed by 7 bases and J by 7 bases, leaving 19 bases between them. This CDR3 spans 14 amino acids. Per the germline V gene, CDR1 is MNHNY and CDR2 is SVGAGI (reference sequence). In DNA, the CDR3 is TGTGCCAGCACCCCGGAGGCCCCCCGTAGTGGCTACACCTTC. This gives the protein CASTPEAPRSGYTF.

J is TRBJ2-1 and V is TRBV12-3 or TRBV12-4; 10 positions match TRBD2. V shed 5 bases and J 9 bases; nucleotides not matched to a gene: 7. The CDR3 spans 14 residues. This CDR3 reads CASSAGTSVTEQFF. The CDR3 region has the DNA TGTGCCAGCAGTGCCGGGACTAGCGTAACTGAGCAGTTCTTC.

The chain recombines TRBV3-1 with TRBJ1-1, with D tentatively TRBD1 (6 bases). CDR1 LGHDT and CDR2 YNNKEL come from the germline V gene (reference sequence). This CDR3 has 16 residues. Trimming stripped 0 bases from V and 5 bases from J, with 16 bases between. This CDR3 reads CASSQDRPGASTEAFF. Here the CDR3 DNA reads TGTGCCAGCAGCCAAGATCGGCCGGGGGCGAGTACTGAAGCTTTCTTT.

The gene calls are TRBV7-2 and TRBJ2-1; 8 bases agree with TRBD2. This CDR3 is built from 15 residues. Germline CDR1 and CDR2: SGHTA and FQGNSA. With 7 bases clipped from V and 4 bases from J, the junction kept 9 bases outside the gene matches. CDR3 nucleotide sequence: TGTGCCAGCACCCCGGATAGCGGGGTATACAATGAGCAGTTCTTC. Translating it yields CASTPDSGVYNEQFF.

The rearrangement joins TRBV5-1 to TRBJ2-4; 9 bases match TRBD2. With the DNA end fitting TRBJ2-5 better, the J assignment may be wrong. The CDR3 is 16 residues long. Germline V gene data show CDR1 as SGHRS and CDR2 as YFSETQ. CDR3 sequence (DNA): TGCGCCAGCAGCTTTACAGCGGGGGGTTACGGGGAGACCCAGTACTTC. This sequence encodes CASSFTAGGYGETQYF.

The V call is TRBV10-3, the J call TRBJ2-3; TRBD1 matches 10 bases. The J segment lost 1 base and the V segment lost 6 bases, leaving 7 bases of the junction unmatched. The CDR3 totals 16 residues. Germline loops: CDR1 ENHRY, CDR2 SYGVKD. The CDR3: CAISQSGTGGTDTQYF. Here the CDR3 DNA reads TGTGCCATCAGCCAAAGTGGGACAGGGGGCACAGATACGCAGTATTTT.

There are a few counts of this clonotype. The J gene is TRBJ2-7, the V gene TRBV20-1, with a tentative D call TRBD1 (6 bases). V gave up 0 bases and J gave up 2 bases, with 14 bases separating them. Per the germline V gene, CDR1 is DFQATT and CDR2 is SNEGSKA (reference sequence). The CDR3 covers 15 residues. The CDR3 DNA is TGCAGTGCTAGAGAGGGACAAGTGCCCACCTACGAGCAGTACTTC. Protein sequence: CSAREGQVPTYEQYF.

The chain has TRBV6-6 and TRBJ2-1, with 9 bases that match TRBD2. CDR1 is MNHNY and CDR2 is SVGAGI in the germline V gene (reference sequence). The V segment lost 5 bases and the J segment 0 bases; nucleotides outside the gene matches: 5. The CDR3 consists of 16 residues. The CDR3 nucleotides read TGTGCCAGCAGTAACCGTAGCGGGGGCTCCTACAATGAGCAGTTCTTC. Protein sequence: CASSNRSGGSYNEQFF.

Note on this clonotype: This may be a read error, as it is one base from a much larger clone. CDR3 DNA sequence: TGTGCCAGCAGCTCGGTTGTGACTAGCATGGTCTACAATGAGCAGTTCTTC. It is translated as CASSSVVTSMVYNEQFF. The chain has TRBV12-3 or TRBV12-4 and TRBJ2-1; the match to TRBD2 covers 7 bases. The junction had 14 bases not matched to a gene; V was cut back by 6 bases and J by 3 bases. The CDR3 is 17 amino acids.

The chain recombines TRBV9 with TRBJ2-1; 10 bases map to TRBD2. This CDR3 contains 15 residues. J was trimmed by 4 bases and V by 4 bases; bases with no gene match: 5. Looked up from germline, CDR1 is SGDLS and CDR2 is YYNGEE. Here the CDR3 reads CASSRGTSEYNEQFF. In nucleotides, the CDR3 is TGTGCCAGCAGCAGGGGGACTAGCGAGTACAATGAGCAGTTCTTC. Together with reference TRBV9 and TRBJ2-1, the CDR3 gives the full variable domain: DSGVTQTPKHLITATGQRVTLRCSPRSGDLSVYWYQQSLDQGLQFLIQYYNGEERAKGNILERFSAQQFPDLHSELNLSSLELGDSALYFCASSRGTSEYNEQFFGPGTRLTVL.

This clonotype was counted between two and nine times. V gene TRBV11-2 combines with J gene TRBJ2-2; TRBD1 matches 8 bases. The CDR3 has 14 amino acids. From germline, CDR1 is SGHAT and CDR2 FQNNGV. Trimming removed 2 bases from V and 5 bases from J; junction bases left unmatched: 1. The CDR3 sequence: CASSLRTGTGELFF. The CDR3 nucleotides read TGTGCCAGCAGCTTACGGACAGGGACCGGGGAGCTGTTTTTT.

Ten or more counts support this clonotype. V usage is TRBV9 and J usage is TRBJ2-5; D uncertain. Germline CDR1 and CDR2: SGDLS and YYNGEE. The CDR3 spans 14 residues. V lost 0 bases, J lost 1 base, and 7 bases lay in between. The CDR3 DNA sequence: TGTGCCAGCAGCGTAGGCAGCCTCCAAGAGACCCAGTACTTC. This encodes CASSVGSLQETQYF.

The genes are TRBV29-1 and TRBJ1-1; TRBD1 matches 7 bases. After removal of 6 bases from V and 4 bases from J, the junction contained 5 bases not matched to a gene. There are 12 residues in the CDR3. Germline V gives CDR1 SQVTM, CDR2 ANQGSEA. The CDR3 spells CSVIGGITEAFF. As DNA, the CDR3 is TGCAGCGTGATAGGGGGCATCACTGAAGCTTTCTTT.

The chain links TRBV7-2 to TRBJ2-7; D unresolved. The germline CDR1 and CDR2 sequences are SGHTA and FQGNSA. Trimming stripped 5 bases from V and 0 bases from J, with 14 bases between. The CDR3 runs to 15 residues. The CDR3 DNA reads as TGTGCCAGCAGCCCTCGACCCATTGTCTCCTACGAGCAGTACTTC. Translated: CASSPRPIVSYEQYF.

The gene calls are TRBV14 and TRBJ2-7; D ambiguous. CDR3 length: 13 residues. V lost 2 bases and J 1 base, leaving 6 bases between the germline ends. Germline lookup yields CDR1 SGHDN and CDR2 FVKESK. CDR3 sequence: CASSQRRSYEQYF. In DNA, the CDR3 is TGTGCCAGCAGCCAAAGGCGGTCCTACGAGCAGTACTTC.

As to this clonotype: At one boundary the junction diverges from the germline segment, which might be a read error. The chain combines TRBV13 with TRBJ1-2, with a weak D call TRBD1 (6 bases). Germline assignment: CDR1 PRHDT and CDR2 FYEKMQ (reference sequence). This CDR3 region has 14 residues. As DNA, the CDR3 is TGTGCCAGCAGCTTAGGTGGGGGGCCCGATGGCTACGCCTTC. This sequence encodes CASSLGGGPDGYAF. The full variable domain, its missing parts supplied by reference TRBV13 and TRBJ1-2, is AAGVIQSPRHLIKEKRETATLKCYPIPRHDTVYWYQQGPGQDPQFLISFYEKMQSDKGSIPDRFSAQQFSDYHSELNMSSLELGDSALYFCASSLGGGPDGYAFGSGTRLTVV.

The rearrangement links TRBV19 to TRBJ1-5, with 7 nucleotides matching TRBD1. CDR1 is LNHDA, CDR2 SQIVND, per germline (reference sequence). Trimming took 5 bases from V and 0 from J; bases not matched to a gene: 10. This CDR3 comprises 17 residues. The CDR3 spells CASSPVTGQISNQPQHF. The CDR3 DNA reads as TGTGCCAGTAGTCCAGTGACAGGGCAAATTAGCAATCAGCCCCAGCATTTT.